The 18 T cell receptor beta chains in this list originate from one sample, sequenced in a study of shared clonotypes between healthy human individuals. The data were produced by immunoSEQ multiplex PCR, yet TCRdb's version contains in-frame clones alone and is incomplete. The repertoire holds under 1,100,000 clones, about 75% seen once, with 1.4% in the top ten. Sequenced material: memory CD4+ T cells sorted from blood. This sample's subset: CD45RA-negative fraction. The receptors were sampled from a man aged 18-30 years in good health.

V and J are TRBV15 and TRBJ2-3, with 12 bases lining up with TRBD2. CDR1 LNHNV and CDR2 YYDKDF come from the germline V gene (reference sequence). This CDR3 comprises 17 residues. Trimming at V came to 1 base and at J to 5 bases, leaving 7 bases not matched to a gene. The CDR3 DNA reads TGTGCCACCAGCAGAGGCCAACTAGCGGGAGGTATAGATACGCAGTATTTT. Translated, it gives CATSRGQLAGGIDTQYF.

In the case of this clone: The CDR3 does not close with the conserved phenylalanine or tryptophan, likely indicating a read error. Because the CDR3's place on the DNA is in doubt, the DNA is left out and the CDR3 is given as listed by TCRdb. J is TRBJ2-7 and V is TRBV7-9; no check of the table's D call, TRBD1, against the DNA was made. The CDR3 numbers 12 amino acids, ends counted. CDR1 SEHNR and CDR2 FQNEAQ come from the germline V gene (reference sequence). The CDR3 loop reads CASSLLVSRGPH.

The chain carries TRBV5-8 and TRBJ2-1, with 10 bases matching TRBD2. Germline V gives CDR1 SGHTS, CDR2 YDEGEE. V lost 5 bases and J lost 3; bases outside the gene matches: 17. The CDR3 runs 19 residues. CDR3 bases: TGTGCCAGCAGGCCCGGGATAAGGGTAGCGGGAGGATTCTACAATGAGCAGTTCTTC. This gives the protein CASRPGIRVAGGFYNEQFF. The variable domain in full, completed from reference TRBV5-8 and TRBJ2-1, reads EAGVTQSPTHLIKTRGQQATLRCSPISGHTSVYWYQQALGLGLQFLLWYDEGEERNRGNFPPRFSGRQFPNYSSELNVNALELEDSALYLCASRPGIRVAGGFYNEQFFGPGTRLTVL.

The chain joins TRBV5-8 to TRBJ2-5; TRBD1 might be the D (5 bases). V lost 4 bases to trimming and J lost 3 bases, with 19 bases between them. This CDR3 region has 16 residues. The germline gives CDR1 SGHTS, CDR2 YDEGEE. The CDR3 DNA reads TGTGCCAGCAGCAAGGGGCAGGGAACGGCCGAAGAGACCCAGTACTTC. Amino acids: CASSKGQGTAEETQYF. Variable domain in full (rest from reference TRBV5-8 and TRBJ2-5): EAGVTQSPTHLIKTRGQQATLRCSPISGHTSVYWYQQALGLGLQFLLWYDEGEERNRGNFPPRFSGRQFPNYSSELNVNALELEDSALYLCASSKGQGTAEETQYFGPGTRLLVL.

The V call is TRBV6-5, the J call TRBJ2-7, with D uncertain. There are 14 residues in the CDR3. Germline V gene sequence: CDR1 MNHEY, CDR2 SVGAGI. V dropped 5 bases and J dropped 8 bases, with 19 bases sitting between them. CDR3 sequence reads: CASSLTPGQGKQYF. CDR3 sequence (DNA): TGTGCCAGCAGTCTAACCCCGGGTCAAGGAAAGCAGTACTTC.

The chain recombines TRBV2 with TRBJ1-3, with unresolved D. The CDR3 sequence is 15 residues long. The germline V gene encodes CDR1 SNHLY and CDR2 FYNNEI. V lost 3 bases and J 0 bases, leaving 9 bases between the germline ends. In DNA, the CDR3 is TGTGCCAGCAGTGAGGTCCTCCCCTCTGGAAACACCATATATTTT. Translation: CASSEVLPSGNTIYF.

A few counts support this clone. Other nucleotide sequences in the sample specify the same CDR3. This chain connects TRBV5-1 to TRBJ2-3; TRBD1 might be the D (6 bases). The germline V and J ends were trimmed by 4 bases and 4 bases, with 13 bases remaining between them. The CDR3 loop spans 14 amino acids. Germline V gene data show CDR1 as SGHRS and CDR2 as YFSETQ. This CDR3 is CASSPRGGSDTQYF. The CDR3 bases are TGCGCCAGCAGCCCCCGAGGGGGTTCAGATACGCAGTATTTT.

This chain links TRBV6-1 with TRBJ2-2; either TRBD1 or TRBD2 may supply D (6 bases each). Germline values: CDR1 MNHNS, CDR2 SASEGT. V dropped 2 bases and J dropped 6 bases, with 13 bases sitting between them. The CDR3 sequence is 15 residues long. The DNA for the CDR3 is TGTGCCAGCAGTGAATGGGGGGCAGTGTCCGGGGAGCTGTTTTTT. It codes for CASSEWGAVSGELFF.

This chain uses TRBV19 with TRBJ1-1, with 8 nucleotides matching TRBD1. Germline trimming cut 5 bases from V and 1 base from J; bases unmatched to any gene: 12. This CDR3 contains 17 residues. Looked up from germline, CDR1 is LNHDA and CDR2 is SQIVND (reference sequence). The DNA for the CDR3 is TGTGCCAGTAGTCAACTGCGACAGGGGACGGGGAACACTGAAGCTTTCTTT. This sequence encodes CASSQLRQGTGNTEAFF.

The chain links TRBV4-1 to TRBJ2-7; no clear D gene. Germline values: CDR1 MGHRA, CDR2 YSYEKL. This CDR3 is 15 amino acids long. Trimming took 1 base from V and 0 from J, leaving 10 bases between them. CDR3 coding DNA: TGCGCCAGCAGCCAAGTAGTGATTAACTCCTACGAGCAGTACTTC. It codes for CASSQVVINSYEQYF.

The chain has TRBV6-1 and TRBJ1-1, with D possibly being TRBD1 (5 bases). Germline CDR1 is MNHNS and CDR2 is SASEGT. V lost 4 bases and J lost 10, with 19 bases in between. This CDR3 is built from 14 residues. The DNA for the CDR3 is TGTGCCAGCAGTGCTACCTCTGCCAGGGTGGTAGCTTTCTTT. Its protein product is CASSATSARVVAFF.

This chain connects TRBV5-6 to TRBJ1-5; D is undetermined. The CDR3 consists of 15 residues. Trimming took 4 bases from V and 0 from J, leaving 11 bases between them. Germline V gives CDR1 SGHDT, CDR2 YYEEEE. CDR3 nucleotide sequence: TGTGCCAGCAGCAGGACGGGGAATAGCAATCAGCCCCAGCATTTT. Amino acids: CASSRTGNSNQPQHF.

In its sample, this clone was seen many times. This chain joins TRBV9 and TRBJ1-2; 9 bases are shared with TRBD1. This CDR3 region has 16 residues. Trimming removed 3 bases from V and 6 bases from J; junction bases left unmatched: 12. Germline V gene sequence: CDR1 SGDLS, CDR2 YYNGEE. CDR3 DNA: TGTGCCAGCAGCGATCGGACAGGGGATCCTACTAATGGCTACACCTTC. This codes for CASSDRTGDPTNGYTF. Together with reference TRBV9 and TRBJ1-2, the CDR3 gives the full variable domain: DSGVTQTPKHLITATGQRVTLRCSPRSGDLSVYWYQQSLDQGLQFLIQYYNGEERAKGNILERFSAQQFPDLHSELNLSSLELGDSALYFCASSDRTGDPTNGYTFGSGTRLTVV.

This clone was counted only a few times. The chain recombines TRBV6-1 with TRBJ1-1; TRBD1 matches at 11 bases. The CDR3 sequence is 14 residues long. Germline loops: CDR1 MNHNS, CDR2 SASEGT. Trimming at V came to 7 bases and at J to 1 base, leaving 2 bases not matched to a gene. CDR3 DNA: TGTGCCAGCAAAGGACAGGGGGCGAACACTGAAGCTTTCTTT. This codes for CASKGQGANTEAFF.

In this sample, this clone turned up a few times. This chain uses TRBV7-9 with TRBJ2-5, with D possibly being TRBD2 (6 bases). The CDR3 length is 15 residues. Trimming stripped 5 bases from V and 5 bases from J, with 18 bases between. Germline loops: CDR1 SEHNR, CDR2 FQNEAQ (reference sequence). CDR3 in DNA: TGTGCCAGCAGCCCCGGGACTGGTTTCAAGGAGACCCAGTACTTC. Protein product: CASSPGTGFKETQYF.

This clone was observed once. The chain couples TRBV9 to TRBJ2-7; 11 nucleotides match TRBD2. Trimming removed 2 bases from V and 3 bases from J; junction bases left unmatched: 10. This CDR3 comprises 17 residues. Germline CDR1 is SGDLS and CDR2 is YYNGEE. CDR3 sequence: CASSVAALAGEGYEQYF. Written as DNA, the CDR3 is TGTGCCAGCAGCGTGGCGGCACTAGCGGGAGAAGGCTACGAGCAGTACTTC.

This clone showed up just a few times. The V and J genes are TRBV4-1 and TRBJ1-1; D uncertain. Germline CDR1 is MGHRA and CDR2 is YSYEKL. The length of the CDR3 is 12 residues. With 8 bases removed from V and 4 bases from J, the gap between germline ends came to 11 bases. CDR3 nucleotides: TGCGCCAGCCTAAACTGGGGCACTGAAGCTTTCTTT. This translates into CASLNWGTEAFF.

This chain connects TRBV11-2 to TRBJ1-2; D is undetermined. Per the germline V gene, CDR1 is SGHAT and CDR2 is FQNNGV. V gave up 1 base and J gave up 4 bases, with 1 base separating them. This CDR3 has 11 amino acids. CDR3 residues: CASSLVYGYTF. CDR3 DNA: TGTGCCAGCAGCTTAGTCTATGGCTACACCTTC.